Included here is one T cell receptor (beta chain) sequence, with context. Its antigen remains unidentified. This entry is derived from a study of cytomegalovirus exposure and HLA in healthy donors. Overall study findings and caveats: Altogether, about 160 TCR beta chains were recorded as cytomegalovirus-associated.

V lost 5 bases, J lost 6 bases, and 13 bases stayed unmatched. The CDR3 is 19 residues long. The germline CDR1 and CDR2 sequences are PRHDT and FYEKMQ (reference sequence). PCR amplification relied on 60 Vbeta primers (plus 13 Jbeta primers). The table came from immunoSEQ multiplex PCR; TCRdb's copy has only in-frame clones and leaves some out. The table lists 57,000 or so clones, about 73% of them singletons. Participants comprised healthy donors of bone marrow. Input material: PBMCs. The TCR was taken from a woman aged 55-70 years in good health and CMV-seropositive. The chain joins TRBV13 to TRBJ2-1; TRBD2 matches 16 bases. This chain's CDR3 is CASSPGLAGGPRRTNEQFF. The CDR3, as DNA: TGTGCCAGCAGCCCGGGACTAGCGGGGGGGCCTCGGAGGACCAATGAGCAGTTCTTC.